This T cell receptor (beta chain) was sequenced for a study of blood T cell repertoires in COVID-19. Study as a whole: The cDNA or gDNA used as material had been derived from T cells, B-cell-depleted T cells, or PBMCs.

Repertoires were generated with immunoSEQ multiplex PCR, while TCRdb's copy carries only in-frame clones and drops some. The top ten clones hold 7.5% to 8% of a sample with approximately 210,000 clones, 70% to 90% of them seen once. The CDR3 length is 15 residues. Per germline, CDR1 SGHRS and CDR2 YFSETQ. V shed 2 bases and J 2 bases; nucleotides not matched to a gene: 4. The J gene is TRBJ1-1, the V gene TRBV5-1; 9 bases agree with TRBD1. This clonotype was sampled from a woman in her forties or fifties with active or convalescent COVID-19. The sequencing sample was made of peripheral blood. The CDR3 DNA reads TGCGCCAGCAGCTTAAGACAGGGGGGAAACACTGAAGCTTTCTTT. This codes for CASSLRQGGNTEAFF.